These 10 T cell receptor beta chains came from one sample sequenced in a study of PD-1 blockade in mismatch repair-deficient tumors. The protocol was immunoSEQ multiplex PCR, while the TCRdb copy is restricted to in-frame clones and leaves out a portion. The sample carries roughly 48,000 clones, around three quarters recorded once. Specimen: PBMCs, collected before pembrolizumab treatment. Receptors originate from an adult with mismatch repair-deficient cancer.

V is TRBV19 and J is TRBJ2-1; perhaps TRBD2 as D (5 bases). The CDR3 spans 13 residues. V was clipped by 7 bases and J by 6 bases, with 13 bases between them. Germline V gene data show CDR1 as LNHDA and CDR2 as SQIVND (reference sequence). CDR3 sequence: CASMDSNSNEQFF. CDR3 DNA: TGTGCCAGTATGGACTCCAACAGCAATGAGCAGTTCTTC.

The sample holds one count of this clone. The chain employs TRBV7-6 and TRBJ2-2; TRBD2 matches at 12 bases. V shed 5 bases, J shed 7 bases, and the junction held 8 bases outside the gene matches. The CDR3 is 16 amino acids. Germline lookup yields CDR1 SGHVS and CDR2 FNYEAQ. The CDR3, as DNA: TGTGCCAGCAGCCCCCTAGCGGGAGGGCAAGGCGGGGAGCTGTTTTTT. Protein sequence: CASSPLAGGQGGELFF.

V is TRBV18 and J is TRBJ2-5; 7 nucleotides align to TRBD2. The J call may be faulty, since TRBJ2-7 better matches the DNA end. From germline, CDR1 is KGHSH and CDR2 LQKENI. The CDR3 is 16 residues long. CDR3 in DNA: TGTGCCAGCTCACCACGGAGTAGCGGGCAAAAATACGAGCAGTACTTC. Its translation: CASSPRSSGQKYEQYF.

The chain is built from TRBV14 and TRBJ1-3; D unclear. V lost 0 bases, J lost 0 bases, and 9 bases lay in between. Germline lookup yields CDR1 SGHDN and CDR2 FVKESK. The CDR3 is 16 amino acids. In DNA form, the CDR3 reads TGTGCCAGCAGCCAAGACTACAGTCACTCTGGAAACACCATATATTTT. Residues: CASSQDYSHSGNTIYF.

This clone was found once. V is TRBV13 and J is TRBJ2-2, with D perhaps being TRBD1 or TRBD2 (6 bases each). From germline, CDR1 is PRHDT and CDR2 FYEKMQ (reference sequence). The CDR3 runs to 14 residues. V was trimmed by 7 bases and J by 0 bases, leaving 9 bases between them. CDR3 bases: TGTGCCAGCATTCGGGGGCCGAACACCGGGGAGCTGTTTTTT. Its translation: CASIRGPNTGELFF.

This clone was found a few times. This chain joins TRBV5-5 and TRBJ2-6; D ambiguous. The V and J ends lost 2 bases and 0 bases respectively, with 6 bases between them. Germline V gene data show CDR1 as SGHKS and CDR2 as YYEKEE (reference sequence). This CDR3 contains 15 residues. The chain's CDR3 is CASSFVPSGANVLTF. Here the CDR3 DNA reads TGTGCCAGCAGCTTTGTGCCCTCTGGGGCCAACGTCCTGACTTTC.

This chain uses TRBV7-6 with TRBJ1-5; TRBD1 might be the D (6 bases). Per the germline V gene, CDR1 is SGHVS and CDR2 is FNYEAQ. The CDR3 spans 17 residues. Trimming removed 1 base at V and 6 bases at J, with 19 bases between. CDR3 coding DNA: TGTGCCAGCAGCTTAGTTGGCCGGGGGCGCCGGACTCAGCCCCAGCATTTT. Translated: CASSLVGRGRRTQPQHF.

V is TRBV5-1 and J is TRBJ2-3; no clear D gene. CDR3 length: 13 residues. V lost 0 bases and J 0 bases, leaving 2 bases between the germline ends. The germline gives CDR1 SGHRS, CDR2 YFSETQ. The CDR3 coding sequence is TGCGCCAGCAGCTTGGGCAGCACAGATACGCAGTATTTT. This translates into CASSLGSTDTQYF.

J is TRBJ2-1 and V is TRBV6-1, with D maybe TRBD2 (6 bases). Germline-derived CDR1 and CDR2 are MNHNS and SASEGT. V shed 2 bases and J shed 4 bases, with 15 bases lying between them. This CDR3 comprises 16 residues. In nucleotides, the CDR3 is TGTGCCAGCAGTGAATATACTAGCCTCCTTTACAATGAGCAGTTCTTC. It encodes CASSEYTSLLYNEQFF.

With regard to this clone: Other DNA sequences of this sample code for an identical CDR3. CDR3 nucleotides: TGTGCCAGCAGCTTAATAGGTATGAACACTGAAGCTTTCTTT. Translated, it gives CASSLIGMNTEAFF. The V and J genes are TRBV5-4 and TRBJ1-1; no reliable D call. The germline gives CDR1 SGHNT, CDR2 YYREEE (reference sequence). Trimming shortened V by 2 bases and J by 0 bases, and 8 bases separated the two germline ends. There are 14 residues in the CDR3.